The TCR beta chain described here comes from a study of blood T cell repertoires in COVID-19. Background on the study: Both acute and convalescent COVID-19 samples were obtained from the United States, Italy and Spain. PBMCs, B-cell-depleted T cells, or T cells provided the cDNA or gDNA that made up the material.

Source study methods: Scientists estimated how many nucleated cells there were by amplifying reference gene primers. TCRdb's table, derived via immunoSEQ multiplex PCR, lists solely in-frame clones and lacks some. The V and J calls and clone size were taken over from that table, and D and trimming were inferred from the DNA. The data show about 270,000 clones, around nine tenths seen once. This receptor was taken from a man aged 35-49 years who had recovered from COVID-19. The sample comprised peripheral blood.

CDR3 nucleotides: TGTGCCAGCAGGGACAGTTCCCACTATGGCTACACCTTC. Translated: CASRDSSHYGYTF. The gene calls are TRBV27 and TRBJ1-2; a weak D match, TRBD1 (6 bases). This CDR3 is 13 amino acids long. Trimming took off 6 bases at V and 3 bases at J, with 11 bases between the two ends. Germline CDR1 MNHEY, CDR2 SMNVEV (reference sequence).